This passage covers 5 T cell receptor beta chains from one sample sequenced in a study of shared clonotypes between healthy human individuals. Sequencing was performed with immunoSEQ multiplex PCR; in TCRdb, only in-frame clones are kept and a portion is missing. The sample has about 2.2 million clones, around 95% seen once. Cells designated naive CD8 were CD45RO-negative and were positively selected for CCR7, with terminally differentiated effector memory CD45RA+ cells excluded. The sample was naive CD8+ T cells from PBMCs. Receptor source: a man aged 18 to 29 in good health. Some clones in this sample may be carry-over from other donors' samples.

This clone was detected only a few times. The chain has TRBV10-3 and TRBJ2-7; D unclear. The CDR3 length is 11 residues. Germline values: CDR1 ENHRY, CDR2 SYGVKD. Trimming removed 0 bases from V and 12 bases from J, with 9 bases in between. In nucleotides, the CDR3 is TGTGCCATCAGTGAGTCGGGGATCTGGTACTTC. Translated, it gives CAISESGIWYF.

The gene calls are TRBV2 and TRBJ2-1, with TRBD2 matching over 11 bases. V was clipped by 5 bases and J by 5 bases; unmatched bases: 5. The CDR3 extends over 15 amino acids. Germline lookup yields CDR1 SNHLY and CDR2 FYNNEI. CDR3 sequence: CASSPTSGVDNEQFF. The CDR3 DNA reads TGTGCCAGCAGTCCGACTAGCGGGGTTGACAATGAGCAGTTCTTC.

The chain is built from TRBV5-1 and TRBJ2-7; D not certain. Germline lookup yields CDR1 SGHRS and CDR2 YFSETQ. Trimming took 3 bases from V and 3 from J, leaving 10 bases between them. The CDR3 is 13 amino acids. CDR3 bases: TGCGCCAGCAGCTGGTCCGGCGGCTACGAGCAGTACTTC. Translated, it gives CASSWSGGYEQYF. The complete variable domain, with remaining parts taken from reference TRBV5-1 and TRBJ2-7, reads KAGVTQTPRYLIKTRGQQVTLSCSPISGHRSVSWYQQTPGQGLQFLFEYFSETQRNKGNFPGRFSGRQFSNSRSEMNVSTLELGDSALYLCASSWSGGYEQYFGPGTRLTVT.

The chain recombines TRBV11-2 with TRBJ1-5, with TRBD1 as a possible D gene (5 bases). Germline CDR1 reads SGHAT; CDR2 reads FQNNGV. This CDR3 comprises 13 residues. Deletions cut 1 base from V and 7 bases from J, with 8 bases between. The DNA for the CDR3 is TGTGCCAGCAGCTTAGGTAGGGGACAGCCCCAGCATTTT. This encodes CASSLGRGQPQHF.

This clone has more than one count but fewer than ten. The CDR3 DNA is TGCGCCAGCAGCAGCGAACAGGGTTACGCTGAAGCTTTCTTT. It translates to CASSSEQGYAEAFF. This chain uses TRBV5-1 with TRBJ1-1, with D possibly TRBD1 on 6 matching bases. CDR1 and CDR2 (germline): SGHRS, YFSETQ. V gave up 4 bases and J gave up 6 bases, with 16 bases separating them. This CDR3 is 14 amino acids long.